The clone carrying this TCR beta chain was recorded at least ten times. This sample was included in a study of T cells in Graves' hyperthyroidism and ophthalmopathy. The CDR3 spans 15 residues. Germline V gene sequence: CDR1 MNHNS, CDR2 SASEGT. Trimming removed 0 bases from V and 3 bases from J, with 10 bases in between. Researchers amplified the TCR beta CDR3 regions from RNA transcripts. The HTBI set primed first-round TCR CDR3 RT-PCR. Via MiXCR, TCRdb re-called the multiplex PCR reads, giving one row per CDR3 protein. The sample contains some 620,000 distinct CDR3 sequences, around 16% of which appear only once.

V and J are TRBV6-1 and TRBJ2-3; D possibly corresponds to TRBD2 (5 bases). Input material: blood. This TCR was recovered from a woman aged 25 to 45 with Graves' hyperthyroidism. CDR3 sequence reads: CASSEAEEGTDTQYF. CDR3 DNA sequence: TGTGCCAGCAGTGAAGCGGAAGAGGGTACAGATACGCAGTATTTT.